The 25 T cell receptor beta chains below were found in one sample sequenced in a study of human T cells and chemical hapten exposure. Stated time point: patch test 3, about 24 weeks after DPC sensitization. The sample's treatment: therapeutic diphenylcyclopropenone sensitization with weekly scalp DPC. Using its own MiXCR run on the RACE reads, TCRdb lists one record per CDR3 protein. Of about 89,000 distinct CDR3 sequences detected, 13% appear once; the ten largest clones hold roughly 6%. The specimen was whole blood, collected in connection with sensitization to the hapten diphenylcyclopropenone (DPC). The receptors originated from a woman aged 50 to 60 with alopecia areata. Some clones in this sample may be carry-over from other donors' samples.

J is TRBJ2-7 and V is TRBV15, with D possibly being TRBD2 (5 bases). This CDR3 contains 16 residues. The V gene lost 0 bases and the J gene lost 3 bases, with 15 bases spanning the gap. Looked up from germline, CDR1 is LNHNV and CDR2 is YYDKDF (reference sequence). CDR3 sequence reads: CATSRDPGSDLYEQYF. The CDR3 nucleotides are TGTGCCACCAGCAGAGATCCGGGGTCGGACCTCTACGAGCAGTACTTC.

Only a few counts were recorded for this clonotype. CDR3: CASSLASMNTEAFF. The CDR3 coding sequence is TGCGCCAGCAGCTTGGCCTCAATGAACACTGAAGCTTTCTTT. The chain combines TRBV5-1 with TRBJ1-1; unclear D gene. V lost 0 bases to trimming and J lost 0 bases, with 6 bases between them. This CDR3 has 14 residues. Germline V CDR1 and CDR2: SGHRS, YFSETQ.

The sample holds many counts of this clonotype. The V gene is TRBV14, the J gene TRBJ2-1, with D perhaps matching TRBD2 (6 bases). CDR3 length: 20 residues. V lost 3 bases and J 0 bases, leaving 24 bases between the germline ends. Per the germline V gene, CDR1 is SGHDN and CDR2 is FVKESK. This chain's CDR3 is CASSHFIRGGAPSSYNEQFF. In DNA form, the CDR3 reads TGTGCCAGCAGCCATTTCATTCGGGGCGGGGCCCCCAGCTCCTACAATGAGCAGTTCTTC.

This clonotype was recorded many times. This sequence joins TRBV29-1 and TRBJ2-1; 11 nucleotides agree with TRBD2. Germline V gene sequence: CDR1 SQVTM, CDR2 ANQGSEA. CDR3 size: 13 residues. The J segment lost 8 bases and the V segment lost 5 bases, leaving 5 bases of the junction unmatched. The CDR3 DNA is TGCAGCGTTCCCCTAGCGGGAGGTTATGAGCAGTTCTTC. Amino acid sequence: CSVPLAGGYEQFF.

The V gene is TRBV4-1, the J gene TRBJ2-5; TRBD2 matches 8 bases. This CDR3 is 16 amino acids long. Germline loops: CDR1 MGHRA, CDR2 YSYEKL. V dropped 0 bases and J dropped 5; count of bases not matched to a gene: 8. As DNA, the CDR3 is TGCGCCAGCAGCCAAGAAGGGACTAGGGAGACGGAGACCCAGTACTTC. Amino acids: CASSQEGTRETETQYF.

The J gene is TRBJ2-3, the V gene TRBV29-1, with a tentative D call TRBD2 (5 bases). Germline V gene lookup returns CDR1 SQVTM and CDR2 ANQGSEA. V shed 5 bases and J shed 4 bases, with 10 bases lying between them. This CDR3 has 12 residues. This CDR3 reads CSVHLASDTQYF. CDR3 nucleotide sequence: TGCAGCGTTCACCTAGCATCAGATACGCAGTATTTT.

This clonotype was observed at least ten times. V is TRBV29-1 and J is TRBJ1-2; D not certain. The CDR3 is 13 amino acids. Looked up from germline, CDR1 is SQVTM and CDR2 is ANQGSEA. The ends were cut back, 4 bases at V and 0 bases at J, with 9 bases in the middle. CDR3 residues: CSVVTQPNYGYTF. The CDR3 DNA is TGCAGCGTTGTCACCCAACCTAACTATGGCTACACCTTC. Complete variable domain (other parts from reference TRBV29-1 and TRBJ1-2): SAVISQKPSRDICQRGTSLTIQCQVDSQVTMMFWYRQQPGQSLTLIATANQGSEATYESGFVIDKFPISRPNLTFSTLTVSNMSPEDSSIYLCSVVTQPNYGYTFGSGTRLTVV.

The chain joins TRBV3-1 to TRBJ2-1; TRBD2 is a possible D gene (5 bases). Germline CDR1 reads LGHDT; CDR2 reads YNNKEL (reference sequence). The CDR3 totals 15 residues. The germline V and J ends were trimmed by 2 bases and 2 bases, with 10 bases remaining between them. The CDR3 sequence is CASSQILGAYNEQFF. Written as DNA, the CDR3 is TGTGCCAGCAGCCAAATACTAGGCGCCTACAATGAGCAGTTCTTC.

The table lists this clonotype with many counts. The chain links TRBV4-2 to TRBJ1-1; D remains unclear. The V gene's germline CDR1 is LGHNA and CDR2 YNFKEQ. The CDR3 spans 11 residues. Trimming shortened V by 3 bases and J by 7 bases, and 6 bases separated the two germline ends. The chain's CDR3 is CASSQAGEAFF. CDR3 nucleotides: TGTGCCAGCAGCCAGGCGGGTGAAGCTTTCTTT.

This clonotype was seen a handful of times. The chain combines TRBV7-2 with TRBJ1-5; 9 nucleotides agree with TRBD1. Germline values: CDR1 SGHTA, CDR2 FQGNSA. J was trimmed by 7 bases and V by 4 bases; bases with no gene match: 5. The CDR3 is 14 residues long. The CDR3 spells CASSYRGLGQPQHF. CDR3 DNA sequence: TGTGCCAGCAGCTACAGGGGGCTGGGGCAGCCCCAGCATTTT.

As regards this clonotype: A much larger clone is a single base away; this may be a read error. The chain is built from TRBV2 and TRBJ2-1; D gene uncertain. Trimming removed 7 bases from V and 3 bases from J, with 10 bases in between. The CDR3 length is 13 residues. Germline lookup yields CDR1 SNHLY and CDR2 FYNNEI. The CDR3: CASMEPFYNEQFF. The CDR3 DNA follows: TGTGCCAGCATGGAACCTTTCTACAATGAGCAGTTCTTC. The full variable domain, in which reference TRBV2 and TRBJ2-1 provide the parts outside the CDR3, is EPEVTQTPSHQVTQMGQEVILRCVPISNHLYFYWYRQILGQKVEFLVSFYNNEISEKSEIFDDQFSVERPDGSNFTLKIRSTKLEDSAMYFCASMEPFYNEQFFGPGTRLTVL.

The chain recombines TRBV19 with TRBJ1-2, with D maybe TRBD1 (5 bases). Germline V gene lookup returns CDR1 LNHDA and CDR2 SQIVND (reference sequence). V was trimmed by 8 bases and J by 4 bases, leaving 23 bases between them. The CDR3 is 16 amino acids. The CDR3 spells CASQKNTPTESYGYTF. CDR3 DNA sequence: TGTGCCAGTCAAAAAAATACCCCGACAGAAAGCTATGGCTACACCTTC.

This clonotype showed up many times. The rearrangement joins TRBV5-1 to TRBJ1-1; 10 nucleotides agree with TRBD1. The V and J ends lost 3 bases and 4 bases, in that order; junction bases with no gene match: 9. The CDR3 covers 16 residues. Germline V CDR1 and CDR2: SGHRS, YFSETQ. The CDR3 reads CASSWGTGTGVTEAFF. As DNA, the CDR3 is TGCGCCAGCAGCTGGGGCACCGGGACAGGGGTCACTGAAGCTTTCTTT.

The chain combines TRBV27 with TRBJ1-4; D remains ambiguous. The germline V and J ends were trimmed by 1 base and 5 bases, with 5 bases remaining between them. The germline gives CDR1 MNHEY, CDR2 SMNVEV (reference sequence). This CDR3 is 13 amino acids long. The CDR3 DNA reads TGTGCCAGCAGTTTATGGAGAAATGAAAAACTGTTTTTT. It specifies CASSLWRNEKLFF.

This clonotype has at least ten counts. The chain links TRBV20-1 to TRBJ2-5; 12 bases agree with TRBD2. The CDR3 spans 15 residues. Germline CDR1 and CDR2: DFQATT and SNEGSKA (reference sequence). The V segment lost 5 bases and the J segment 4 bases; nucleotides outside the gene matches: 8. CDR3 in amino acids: CSAPLLAGGSETQYF. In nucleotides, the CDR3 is TGCAGTGCTCCGCTGCTAGCGGGAGGGTCAGAGACCCAGTACTTC.

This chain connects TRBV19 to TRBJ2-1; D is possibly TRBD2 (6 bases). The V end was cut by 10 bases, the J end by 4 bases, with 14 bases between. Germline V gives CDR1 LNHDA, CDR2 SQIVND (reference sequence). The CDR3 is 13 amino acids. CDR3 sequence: CATSGLGYNEQFF. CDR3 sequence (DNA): TGTGCCACCTCGGGACTTGGATACAATGAGCAGTTCTTC.

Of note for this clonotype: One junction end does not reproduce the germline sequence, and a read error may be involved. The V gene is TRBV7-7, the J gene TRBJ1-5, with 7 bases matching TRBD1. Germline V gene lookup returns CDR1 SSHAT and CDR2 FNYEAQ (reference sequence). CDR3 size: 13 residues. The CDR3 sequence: CASSFRTGEPQHF. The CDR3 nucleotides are TGTGCTAGCAGCTTCCGAACAGGGGAGCCCCAGCATTTT.

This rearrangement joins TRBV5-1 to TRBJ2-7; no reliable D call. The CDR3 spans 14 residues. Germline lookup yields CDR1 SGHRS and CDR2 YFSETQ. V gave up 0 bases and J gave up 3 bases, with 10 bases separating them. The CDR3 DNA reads TGCGCCAGCAGCTTGGGAGTCCAGGTCTACGAGCAGTACTTC. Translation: CASSLGVQVYEQYF. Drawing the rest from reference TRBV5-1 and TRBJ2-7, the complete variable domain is KAGVTQTPRYLIKTRGQQVTLSCSPISGHRSVSWYQQTPGQGLQFLFEYFSETQRNKGNFPGRFSGRQFSNSRSEMNVSTLELGDSALYLCASSLGVQVYEQYFGPGTRLTVT.

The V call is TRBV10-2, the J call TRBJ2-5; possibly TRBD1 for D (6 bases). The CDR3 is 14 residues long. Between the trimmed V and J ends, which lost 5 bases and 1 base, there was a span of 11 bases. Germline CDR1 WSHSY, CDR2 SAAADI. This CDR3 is CASSRGQLQETQYF. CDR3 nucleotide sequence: TGCGCCAGCAGTAGAGGACAGCTCCAAGAGACCCAGTACTTC.

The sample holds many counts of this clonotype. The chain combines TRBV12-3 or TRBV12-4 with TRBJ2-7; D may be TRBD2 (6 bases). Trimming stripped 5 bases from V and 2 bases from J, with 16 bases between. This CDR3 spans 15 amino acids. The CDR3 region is CASSHGTGAAYEQYF. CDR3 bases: TGTGCCAGCAGTCACGGGACTGGAGCAGCCTACGAGCAGTACTTC.

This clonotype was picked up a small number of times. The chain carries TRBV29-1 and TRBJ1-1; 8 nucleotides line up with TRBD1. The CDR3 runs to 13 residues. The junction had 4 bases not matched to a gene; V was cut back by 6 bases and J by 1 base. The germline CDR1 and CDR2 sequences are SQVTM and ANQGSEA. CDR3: CSVTGQGNTEAFF. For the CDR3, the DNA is TGCAGCGTAACCGGACAGGGGAACACTGAAGCTTTCTTT.

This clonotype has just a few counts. Here the CDR3 DNA reads TGCAGCGTTGGCCTCAGCAATCAGCCCCAGCATTTT. Residues: CSVGLSNQPQHF. The chain employs TRBV29-1 and TRBJ1-5; no reliable D call. The CDR3 loop spans 12 amino acids. V shed 4 bases and J shed 1 base, with 5 bases lying between them. The V gene's germline CDR1 is SQVTM and CDR2 ANQGSEA.

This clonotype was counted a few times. CDR3 DNA sequence: TGTGCCAGCAGGACGTTGGCGGGAGGGCGCGGTACGCAGTATTTT. This encodes CASRTLAGGRGTQYF. This chain connects TRBV6-6 to TRBJ2-3, with 9 bases fitting TRBD2. CDR1 is MNHNY, CDR2 SVGAGI, per germline (reference sequence). The CDR3 contains 15 residues. V was clipped by 6 bases and J by 8 bases; unmatched bases: 12.

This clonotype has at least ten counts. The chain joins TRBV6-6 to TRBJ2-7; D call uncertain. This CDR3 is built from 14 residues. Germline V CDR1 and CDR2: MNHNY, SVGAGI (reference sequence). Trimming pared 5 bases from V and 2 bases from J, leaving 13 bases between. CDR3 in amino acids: CASSPPGGPYEQYF. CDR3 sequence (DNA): TGTGCCAGCAGTCCCCCAGGTGGACCCTACGAGCAGTACTTC.

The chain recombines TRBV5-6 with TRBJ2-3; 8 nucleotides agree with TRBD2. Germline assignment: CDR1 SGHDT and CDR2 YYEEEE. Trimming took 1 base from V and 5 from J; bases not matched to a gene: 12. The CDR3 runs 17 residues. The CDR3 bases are TGTGCCAGCAGCTTGACTGCCCCAGCGGGGGTAAAAGATACGCAGTATTTT. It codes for CASSLTAPAGVKDTQYF.